This T cell receptor beta chain was captured by sequencing in a study of blood T cell repertoires in COVID-19 (dated by TCRdb to about 2020). About the full investigation: Samples covering the acute and convalescent phases of COVID-19 were provided by collaborators in the United States, Italy and Spain. The material from the prospective study consisted of cDNA or gDNA derived from T cells, B-cell-depleted T cells, or PBMCs. Deeply sampled blood TCRbeta repertoires from subjects exposed to, actively infected with, or recovered from COVID-19 were included in the dataset. The repertoires were released in a freely available public database meant as a resource for research on the immune response to SARS-CoV-2. The samples were drawn from the first 160 participants of the ongoing ImmuneRACE study and from 1,254 subjects provided by 6 global collaborators. Sample metadata almost always included a de-identified subject ID, COVID-19 status, age in years and sex. Where available, HLA class I and class II types were obtained from metadata supplied by the sample provider rather than from assay-based typing. The investigation overall reported the following: Clinical and demographic metadata were provided uncurated, with the amount varying by source and participant.

TCRbeta CDR3 regions were amplified from genomic DNA using the immunoSEQ Assay, a bias-controlled multiplex PCR. The original pipeline was this. The number of nucleated cells in each sample was estimated by amplification of reference gene primers within the assay. Sequence reads were collapsed and filtered to measure the absolute abundance of every unique TCRbeta CDR3 rearrangement. For each sample, productive Simpson clonality was calculated as the square root of Simpson's diversity index over productive rearrangements. The clones in this table, taken by TCRdb from immuneACCESS, are in-frame only. Not every clone is retained; where verified, under half of the shortfall comes from an unresolved V gene, and the cause of the rest is unknown. D and trimming were read from the DNA, whereas the V and J calls and clone size are those reported in that table. This sample lists about 140,000 clones; about four fifths were detected once. The ten largest clonotypes hold approximately 3.9% of the sample.

From cysteine to phenylalanine, the CDR3 is 14 amino acids long. Only the CDR3 region is kept as DNA, spanning 42 bases read in frame from base 1. Looking up the germline V gene (reference sequence) yields CDR1 LNHDA and CDR2 SQIVND. Relative to germline, V is missing 10 bases and J is missing 6 bases, with 13 bases of the junction outside any gene match. Notes on this clone: Its target antigen remains unknown. No per-base quality is available; no much larger clone lies one base away.

Collaborating institutions collected whole blood in K2EDTA tubes following their own protocols. For TCRbeta analysis, collaborators shipped samples as frozen whole blood, isolated PBMCs, or DNA extracted from either of those sample types. The chain is encoded by TRBV19 joined to TRBJ2-7; 9 of the junction bases match TRBD2. This clonotype was sampled from a woman aged 55-69 years with acute or convalescent COVID-19. The material sequenced was peripheral blood. The encoded CDR3 is CATRWGSGSREQYF. At the DNA level, the sequence is TGTGCCACCCGCTGGGGTAGCGGGAGTCGCGAGCAGTACTTC.